The T cell receptor beta chain described here comes from a study of blood T cell repertoires in COVID-19. For the study at large: Sample material is recorded as cDNA or gDNA derived from T cells, B-cell-depleted T cells, or PBMCs.

This clone was observed once. Original handling: Reference gene primer amplification yielded estimated nucleated cell counts. The repertoire was sequenced with immunoSEQ multiplex PCR; TCRdb's copy has only in-frame clones and lacks some. D and trimming come from the DNA, and the V and J calls and clone size come from that table. The sample carries about 250,000 clones, 83% recorded once. There are 16 residues in the CDR3. V trimming: 6 bases; J trimming: 0 bases; junction bases outside the gene matches: 8. Germline V gene data show CDR1 as SNHLY and CDR2 as FYNNEI. Participants were placed into cohorts based on the clinical history they reported. Individuals in the exposed group had encountered a COVID-19 case within 2 weeks preceding study entry.

This chain connects TRBV2 to TRBJ2-1; 7 bases are a match to TRBD1. Sequenced material: PBMCs or T cells enriched from blood (not recorded which). The sequence derives from a woman in her 40s who had been exposed to COVID-19. The CDR3 nucleotides are TGTGCCAGCAGCCGACAGGGTCCAAGCTCCTACAATGAGCAGTTCTTC. Encoded protein: CASSRQGPSSYNEQFF.